Following are 23 T cell receptor beta chains from one sample sequenced in a study of beta chain features in type 1 diabetes. Reverse transcription of all isolated RNA meant that expressed TCRB transcripts were sequenced. Profiling relied on immunoSEQ multiplex PCR, and the TCRdb table lists in-frame clones only, not all of them. The sample lists 250,000 or so clones, around 68% seen once, with about 0.05% in the top ten. Material: naive CD4+ T cells from blood. The source of these receptors is a man younger than 40 in good health.

The chain couples TRBV7-9 to TRBJ2-1, with TRBD2 identical over 7 bases. The germline gives CDR1 SEHNR, CDR2 FQNEAQ (reference sequence). CDR3 length equals 14 residues. With 1 base clipped from V and 7 bases from J, the junction kept 4 bases outside the gene matches. The CDR3 loop reads CASSLVPSGNEQFF. In DNA, the CDR3 is TGTGCCAGCAGCTTAGTGCCTAGCGGAAATGAGCAGTTCTTC.

The chain employs TRBV6-5 and TRBJ2-7; D is uncertain. The CDR3 contains 12 residues. CDR1 MNHEY and CDR2 SVGAGI come from the germline V gene. V was pared by 4 bases and J by 3 bases, with 7 bases between. CDR3 residues: CASSSNGYEQYF. The DNA of the CDR3 is TGTGCCAGCAGTTCGAATGGCTACGAGCAGTACTTC.

The chain couples TRBV2 to TRBJ2-1; the D gene is possibly TRBD1 (6 bases). The V gene's germline CDR1 is SNHLY and CDR2 FYNNEI. CDR3 length: 16 residues. V gave up 7 bases and J gave up 0 bases, with 16 bases separating them. The CDR3, as DNA: TGTGCCAGCACAGAGAGAGGGACATTCTCCTACAATGAGCAGTTCTTC. It is translated as CASTERGTFSYNEQFF.

The chain employs TRBV11-2 and TRBJ2-3, with 10 bases lining up with TRBD2. Per the germline V gene, CDR1 is SGHAT and CDR2 is FQNNGV. After removal of 5 bases from V and 1 base from J, the junction contained 3 bases not matched to a gene. This CDR3 region has 15 residues. Here the CDR3 reads CASSPGLAGTDTQYF. CDR3 DNA: TGTGCCAGCAGCCCTGGACTAGCGGGCACAGATACGCAGTATTTT.

The table lists this clone with a few counts. J is TRBJ2-5 and V is TRBV4-2, with 7 bases fitting TRBD2. The germline gives CDR1 LGHNA, CDR2 YNFKEQ. With 1 base clipped from V and 4 bases from J, the junction kept 9 bases outside the gene matches. This CDR3 spans 16 amino acids. The CDR3 protein is CASSQATSRDRETQYF. The CDR3 coding sequence is TGTGCCAGCAGCCAAGCGACTAGCCGCGATAGAGAGACCCAGTACTTC.

This clone showed up just a few times. The chain uses TRBV4-3 and TRBJ1-1; the D is unclear. This CDR3 is built from 13 residues. Germline V gene sequence: CDR1 LGHNA, CDR2 YSLEER. The ends were cut back, 4 bases at V and 6 bases at J, with 12 bases in the middle. The CDR3 DNA sequence: TGCGCCAGCAGCCTACGGGTTATGGCTGAAGCTTTCTTT. Its translation is CASSLRVMAEAFF.

The rearrangement uses TRBV4-1 and TRBJ2-5; D is ambiguous. The CDR3 runs 13 residues. Germline values: CDR1 MGHRA, CDR2 YSYEKL. V dropped 1 base and J dropped 1 base, with 4 bases sitting between them. The CDR3 coding sequence is TGCGCCAGCAGCCAAGGCTCCCAAGAGACCCAGTACTTC. This gives the protein CASSQGSQETQYF.

This clone was found once. V and J are TRBV25-1 and TRBJ2-7, with a weak D call TRBD2 (5 bases). Trimming took 5 bases from V and 7 from J, leaving 27 bases between them. The CDR3 is 17 residues long. The germline gives CDR1 MGHDK, CDR2 SYGVNS. CDR3: CASSPHSVRSKRREQYF. The CDR3 DNA sequence: TGTGCCAGCAGTCCCCACTCTGTTCGGTCAAAGAGGAGGGAGCAGTACTTC.

This clone was detected a few times. In the same sample, other DNA sequences code for this CDR3. CDR3 in amino acids: CSVGAGDQPQHF. As DNA, the CDR3 is TGCAGCGTTGGGGCAGGTGATCAGCCCCAGCATTTT. The rearrangement joins TRBV29-1 to TRBJ1-5; the D is unclear. V dropped 4 bases and J dropped 5 bases, with 9 bases sitting between them. The CDR3 is made up of 12 amino acids. CDR1 and CDR2 from the germline V gene are SQVTM and ANQGSEA.

The J gene is TRBJ2-2, the V gene TRBV30; D is unclear. In germline, CDR1 is GTSNPN, CDR2 SVGIG (reference sequence). The CDR3 extends over 15 amino acids. Trimming cost V 3 bases and J 0 bases, with 11 bases left between them. The CDR3 DNA is TGTGCCTGGAGAAGTCGGAGCTCGAACACCGGGGAGCTGTTTTTT. It encodes CAWRSRSSNTGELFF.

The J gene is TRBJ1-1, the V gene TRBV14; D unclear. The germline V and J ends were trimmed by 4 bases and 6 bases, with 9 bases remaining between them. This CDR3 has 12 amino acids. Germline CDR1 reads SGHDN; CDR2 reads FVKESK. The DNA for the CDR3 is TGTGCCAGCAGCCGCCAACGGGCTGAAGCTTTCTTT. Its protein is CASSRQRAEAFF.

This clone showed up just a few times. The chain uses TRBV4-3 and TRBJ2-1, with 11 bases matching TRBD2. V was clipped by 4 bases and J by 5 bases; unmatched bases: 7. Germline CDR1 LGHNA, CDR2 YSLEER. The CDR3 has 16 residues. CDR3 DNA sequence: TGCGCCAGCAGCCTCGATAGCGGGAGGGCCCACAATGAGCAGTTCTTC. Translated: CASSLDSGRAHNEQFF.

This clone was seen only a few times. The chain uses TRBV7-9 and TRBJ2-1; TRBD1 might be the D (5 bases). The V and J ends lost 5 bases and 6 bases respectively, with 8 bases between them. This CDR3 contains 12 residues. Per the germline V gene, CDR1 is SEHNR and CDR2 is FQNEAQ (reference sequence). The CDR3 protein is CASSPQGNEQFF. The CDR3 DNA reads as TGTGCCAGCAGCCCTCAGGGCAATGAGCAGTTCTTC.

V usage is TRBV18 and J usage is TRBJ2-3, with unresolved D. CDR1 is KGHSH, CDR2 LQKENI, per germline. V was trimmed by 6 bases and J by 2 bases, leaving 3 bases between them. This CDR3 comprises 11 residues. CDR3 protein: CASSATDTQYF. The CDR3, as DNA: TGTGCCAGCTCCGCCACAGATACGCAGTATTTT. The variable domain in full, completed from reference TRBV18 and TRBJ2-3, reads NAGVMQNPRHLVRRRGQEARLRCSPMKGHSHVYWYRQLPEEGLKFMVYLQKENIIDESGMPKERFSAEFPKEGPSILRIQQVVRGDSAAYFCASSATDTQYFGPGTRLTVL.

The chain is built from TRBV7-9 and TRBJ2-1; 11 positions match TRBD1. Germline trimming cut 4 bases from V and 8 bases from J; bases unmatched to any gene: 7. Germline assignment: CDR1 SEHNR and CDR2 FQNEAQ (reference sequence). The CDR3 has 15 residues. CDR3 bases: TGTGCCAGCAGCTCCCGGACAGGGGGCTATGATGAGCAGTTCTTC. Protein product: CASSSRTGGYDEQFF.

Comments on this clone: Different DNA sequences within this sample yield the same CDR3. DNA for the CDR3: TGTGCCATCAGTGACAGCTACGAGCAGTACTTC. Its protein product is CAISDSYEQYF. V usage is TRBV10-3 and J usage is TRBJ2-7; no definite D call. V was pared by 3 bases and J by 3 bases, with 3 bases between. CDR3 length: 11 residues. Germline values: CDR1 ENHRY, CDR2 SYGVKD.

This clone has only one observation. V usage is TRBV9 and J usage is TRBJ2-3, with 12 bases identical to TRBD2. CDR3 length: 17 amino acids. Germline CDR1 and CDR2: SGDLS and YYNGEE. Germline trimming cut 4 bases from V and 2 bases from J; bases unmatched to any gene: 8. This CDR3 is CASSPRTSGTPTDTQYF. CDR3 sequence (DNA): TGTGCCAGCAGCCCGAGGACTAGCGGGACCCCCACAGATACGCAGTATTTT.

The rearrangement uses TRBV11-2 and TRBJ2-1; 11 nucleotides line up with TRBD2. V lost 7 bases to trimming and J lost 4 bases; unmatched junction nucleotides: 6. The CDR3 is made up of 15 amino acids. The germline V gene has CDR1 SGHAT and CDR2 FQNNGV. The CDR3 DNA is TGTGCCAGCACCCTAGCGGGAGGTAGTTACAATGAGCAGTTCTTC. It encodes CASTLAGGSYNEQFF. The full variable domain, its missing parts supplied by reference TRBV11-2 and TRBJ2-1, is EAGVAQSPRYKIIEKRQSVAFWCNPISGHATLYWYQQILGQGPKLLIQFQNNGVVDDSQLPKDRFSAERLKGVDSTLKIQPAKLEDSAVYLCASTLAGGSYNEQFFGPGTRLTVL.

This rearrangement joins TRBV5-1 to TRBJ2-4; weak D call: TRBD1 (5 bases). Germline CDR1 reads SGHRS; CDR2 reads YFSETQ. The germline V and J ends were trimmed by 6 bases and 9 bases, with 16 bases remaining between them. The CDR3 covers 13 residues. CDR3 nucleotide sequence: TGCGCCAGCACCCCAGGGTCGGCAGGCATTCAGTACTTC. Translating gives CASTPGSAGIQYF.

J is TRBJ2-1 and V is TRBV28; 14 bases are a match to TRBD2. There are 17 residues in the CDR3. CDR1 and CDR2 from the germline V gene are MDHEN and SYDVKM. V was pared by 5 bases and J by 8 bases, with 11 bases of the junction left unmatched. The CDR3 DNA follows: TGTGCCAGCAGTACCCCGGGACTAGCGGGGGCCGGGGATGAGCAGTTCTTC. Its translation is CASSTPGLAGAGDEQFF.

This chain links TRBV10-3 with TRBJ2-3; weak D call: TRBD2 (6 bases). Germline CDR1 ENHRY, CDR2 SYGVKD. V was trimmed by 7 bases and J by 8 bases, leaving 13 bases between them. The CDR3 is made up of 12 amino acids. The CDR3 loop reads CAITPGGFTQYF. The DNA of the CDR3 is TGTGCCATCACCCCTGGGGGGTTTACGCAGTATTTT.

The V gene is TRBV2, the J gene TRBJ2-7; 8 bases agree with TRBD1. Germline V CDR1 and CDR2: SNHLY, FYNNEI. The CDR3 length is 12 residues. After removal of 10 bases from V and 6 bases from J, the junction contained 8 bases not matched to a gene. DNA for the CDR3: TGTGCCACCGGACAGGGAATGAGCGAGCAGTACTTC. Amino acids: CATGQGMSEQYF.

The chain is built from TRBV5-6 and TRBJ2-2; D assignment may be TRBD1 or TRBD2 (5 bases each). Deletions cut 6 bases from V and 4 bases from J, with 19 bases between. CDR1 is SGHDT and CDR2 is YYEEEE in the germline V gene. The CDR3 contains 16 residues. The CDR3 sequence: CASTLEGRPGTGELFF. The CDR3 bases are TGTGCCAGCACCCTAGAGGGGAGACCCGGCACCGGGGAGCTGTTTTTT.